What follows are 4 T cell receptor beta chains derived from one specimen sequenced in a study of CD8 T cells in ankylosing spondylitis. Regarding the study as a whole: Blood of patients with ankylosing spondylitis appeared to be characterized by a TCR beta motif of eight highly homologous variants.

For these receptors, no antigen is known. One entry per CDR3 protein results from TCRdb running MiXCR on the 5' RACE reads. The data show more than 250,000 distinct CDR3 sequences, around 7.6% seen once. The sample taken for sequencing was blood, either unsorted or a sorted T cell fraction (not recorded which). These TCRs come from a male donor with ankylosing spondylitis.

The chain has TRBV7-2 and TRBJ2-3, with D possibly matching TRBD2 (7 bases). CDR3 size: 17 residues. Trimming took off 5 bases at V and 2 bases at J, with 20 bases between the two ends. Germline lookup yields CDR1 SGHTA and CDR2 FQGNSA. The CDR3 protein is CASSPSTGRGPTDTQYF. The CDR3 DNA follows: TGTGCCAGCAGCCCTTCGACTGGGCGGGGGCCCACAGATACGCAGTATTTT. The variable domain in full, completed from reference TRBV7-2 and TRBJ2-3, reads GAGVSQSPSNKVTEKGKDVELRCDPISGHTALYWYRQSLGQGLEFLIYFQGNSAPDKSGLPSDRFSAERTGGSVSTLTIQRTQQEDSAVYLCASSPSTGRGPTDTQYFGPGTRLTVL.

This clonotype was counted a few times. The rearrangement joins TRBV20-1 to TRBJ2-7; 10 positions match TRBD2. J gave up 4 bases and V 7 bases, and 10 bases lay outside the gene matches. The CDR3 consists of 14 residues. CDR1 is DFQATT and CDR2 is SNEGSKA in the germline V gene (reference sequence). The CDR3 DNA reads as TGCAGTGTTATTTCTAGCGGGAGTAAATACGAGCAGTACTTC. Translated, it gives CSVISSGSKYEQYF.

This clonotype has more than one count but fewer than ten. The V and J genes are TRBV7-3 and TRBJ2-6; D possibly corresponds to TRBD2 (6 bases). Germline loops: CDR1 SGHTA, CDR2 FQGTGA. This CDR3 is built from 15 residues. V was shortened by 4 bases and J by 0 bases, with 7 bases between the two germline ends. The CDR3 region is CASSSGVSGANVLTF. The CDR3 coding sequence is TGTGCCAGCAGCTCGGGAGTCTCTGGGGCCAACGTCCTGACTTTC.

The table lists this clonotype with a few counts. The chain recombines TRBV29-1 with TRBJ1-1, with a possible D match to TRBD1 (5 bases). V lost 7 bases and J lost 0, with 12 bases in between. The CDR3 totals 13 residues. The germline V gene has CDR1 SQVTM and CDR2 ANQGSEA. The DNA for the CDR3 is TGCAGCGCAGAGACAGCTTTGAACACTGAAGCTTTCTTT. Its protein is CSAETALNTEAFF. Drawing the rest from reference TRBV29-1 and TRBJ1-1, the complete variable domain is SAVISQKPSRDICQRGTSLTIQCQVDSQVTMMFWYRQQPGQSLTLIATANQGSEATYESGFVIDKFPISRPNLTFSTLTVSNMSPEDSSIYLCSAETALNTEAFFGQGTRLTVV.